The entry that follows covers one T cell receptor beta chain sequence. These data belong to a study of blood T cell repertoires in COVID-19. Across the study: The samples span acute and convalescent COVID-19 from the United States, Italy and Spain. Sample material is recorded as cDNA or gDNA derived from T cells, B-cell-depleted T cells, or PBMCs.

Sequencing was performed with immunoSEQ multiplex PCR; in TCRdb, only in-frame clones are kept and a portion is missing. The data contain almost 45,000 clones, more than 65% of them singletons. This CDR3 has 15 residues. In germline, CDR1 is LNHDA, CDR2 SQIVND (reference sequence). V gave up 2 bases and J gave up 4 bases; unmatched junction bases: 2. V usage is TRBV19 and J usage is TRBJ2-5; 12 bases fit TRBD2. Input material: peripheral blood. The sequence derives from a man older than 75 with acute or convalescent COVID-19. DNA for the CDR3: TGTGCCAGTAGTATAAGGGGACTAGCGGGAGAGACCCAGTACTTC. Protein: CASSIRGLAGETQYF.